This T cell receptor beta chain was identified during a study of blood T cell repertoires in COVID-19. Looking at the study overall: Collection of acute and convalescent COVID-19 samples took place in the United States, Italy and Spain. PBMCs, B-cell-depleted T cells, or T cells provided the cDNA or gDNA that made up the material.

Authors' analysis steps: It was from reference gene primer amplification that nucleated cell counts were estimated. Profiled with immunoSEQ multiplex PCR; TCRdb holds only in-frame clones, not every one. Clone size and V and J calls were adopted from that table, with D and trimming inferred from the DNA. The data contain hundreds of thousands of clones, about four fifths of them singletons. Sequenced material: peripheral blood. The TCR originated in a woman aged 50 to 60 with acute or convalescent COVID-19.

CDR3 protein: CATSDIVSDNEQFF. CDR3 nucleotides: TGTGCCACCAGTGATATTGTATCCGACAATGAGCAGTTCTTC. The rearrangement uses TRBV24-1 and TRBJ2-1, with D uncertain. Germline V gene data show CDR1 as KGHDR and CDR2 as SFDVKD. CDR3 length: 14 amino acids. The V gene lost 3 bases and the J gene lost 5 bases, with 10 bases spanning the gap.